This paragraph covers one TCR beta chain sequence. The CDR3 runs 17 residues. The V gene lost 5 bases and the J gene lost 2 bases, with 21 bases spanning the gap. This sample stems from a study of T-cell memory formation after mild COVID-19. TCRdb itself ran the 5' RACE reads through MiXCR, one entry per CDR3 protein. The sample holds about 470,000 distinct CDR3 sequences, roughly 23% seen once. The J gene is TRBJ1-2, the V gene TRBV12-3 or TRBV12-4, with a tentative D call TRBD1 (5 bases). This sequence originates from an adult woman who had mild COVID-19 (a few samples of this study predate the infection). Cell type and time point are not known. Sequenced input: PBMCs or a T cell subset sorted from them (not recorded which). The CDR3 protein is CASSRTAGSGRNYGYTF. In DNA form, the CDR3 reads TGTGCCAGCAGTCGCACGGCGGGGTCGGGACGAAACTATGGCTACACCTTC.